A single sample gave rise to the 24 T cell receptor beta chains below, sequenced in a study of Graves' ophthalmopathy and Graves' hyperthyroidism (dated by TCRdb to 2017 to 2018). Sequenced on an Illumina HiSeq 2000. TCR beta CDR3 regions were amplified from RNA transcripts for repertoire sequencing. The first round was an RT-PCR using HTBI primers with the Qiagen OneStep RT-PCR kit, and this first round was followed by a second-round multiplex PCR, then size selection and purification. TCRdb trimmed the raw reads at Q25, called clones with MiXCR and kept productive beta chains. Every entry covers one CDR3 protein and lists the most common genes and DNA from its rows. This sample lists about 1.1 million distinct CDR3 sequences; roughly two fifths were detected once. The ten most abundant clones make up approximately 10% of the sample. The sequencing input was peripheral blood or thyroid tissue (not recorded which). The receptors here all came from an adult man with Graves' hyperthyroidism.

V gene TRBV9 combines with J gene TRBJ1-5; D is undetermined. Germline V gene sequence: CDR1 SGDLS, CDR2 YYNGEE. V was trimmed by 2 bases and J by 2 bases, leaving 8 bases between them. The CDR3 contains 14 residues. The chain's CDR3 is CASSVTYGNQPQHF. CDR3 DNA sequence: TGTGCCAGCAGCGTGACATATGGCAATCAGCCCCAGCATTTT.

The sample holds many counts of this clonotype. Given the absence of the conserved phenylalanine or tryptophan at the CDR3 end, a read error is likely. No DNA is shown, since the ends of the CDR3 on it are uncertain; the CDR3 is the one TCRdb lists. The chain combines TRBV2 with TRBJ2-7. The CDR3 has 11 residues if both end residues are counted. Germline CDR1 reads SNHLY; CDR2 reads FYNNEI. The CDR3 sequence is CASSEDEKARI.

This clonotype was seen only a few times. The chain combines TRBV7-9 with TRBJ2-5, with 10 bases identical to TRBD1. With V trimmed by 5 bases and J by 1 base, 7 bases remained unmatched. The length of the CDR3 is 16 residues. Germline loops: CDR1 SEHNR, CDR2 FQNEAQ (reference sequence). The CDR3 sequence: CASSPGDRGPQETQYF. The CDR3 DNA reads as TGTGCCAGCAGCCCCGGGGACAGGGGACCCCAAGAGACCCAGTACTTC.

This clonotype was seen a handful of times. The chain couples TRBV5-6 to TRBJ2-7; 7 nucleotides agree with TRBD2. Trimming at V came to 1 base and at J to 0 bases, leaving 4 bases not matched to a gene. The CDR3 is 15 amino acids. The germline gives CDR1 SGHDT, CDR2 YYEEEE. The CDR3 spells CASSLWSSGSYEQYF. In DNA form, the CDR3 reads TGTGCCAGCAGCTTGTGGTCTAGCGGCTCCTACGAGCAGTACTTC.

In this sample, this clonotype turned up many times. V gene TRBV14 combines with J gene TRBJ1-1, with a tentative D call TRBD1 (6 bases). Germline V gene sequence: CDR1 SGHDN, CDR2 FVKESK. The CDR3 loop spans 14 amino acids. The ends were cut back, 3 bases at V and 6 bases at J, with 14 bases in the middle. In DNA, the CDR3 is TGTGCCAGCAGCCACAGGACAGCAGTCGCTGAAGCTTTCTTT. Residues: CASSHRTAVAEAFF.

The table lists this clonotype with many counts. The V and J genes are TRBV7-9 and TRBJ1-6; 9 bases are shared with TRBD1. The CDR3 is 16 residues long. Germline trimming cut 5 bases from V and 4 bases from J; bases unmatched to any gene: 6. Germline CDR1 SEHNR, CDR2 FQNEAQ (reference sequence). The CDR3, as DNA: TGTGCCAGCAGCGGATCCGGGACAGGGTATAATTCACCCCTCCACTTT. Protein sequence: CASSGSGTGYNSPLHF.

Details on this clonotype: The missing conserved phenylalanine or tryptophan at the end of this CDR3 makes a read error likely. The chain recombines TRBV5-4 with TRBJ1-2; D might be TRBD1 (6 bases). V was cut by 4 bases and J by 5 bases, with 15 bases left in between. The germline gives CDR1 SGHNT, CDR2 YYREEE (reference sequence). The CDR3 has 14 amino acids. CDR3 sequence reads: CASSVVGQGYGYTV. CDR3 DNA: TGTGCCAGCAGCGTGGTTGGGCAGGGGTATGGCTACACCGTC.

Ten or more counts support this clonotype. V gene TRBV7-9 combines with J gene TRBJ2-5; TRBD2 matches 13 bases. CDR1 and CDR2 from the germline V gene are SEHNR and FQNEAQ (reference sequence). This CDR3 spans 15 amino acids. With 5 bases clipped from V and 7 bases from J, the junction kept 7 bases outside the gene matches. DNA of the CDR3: TGTGCCAGCAGCGGACTAGCGGGAGTCTCCGGGACCCAGTACTTC. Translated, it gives CASSGLAGVSGTQYF.

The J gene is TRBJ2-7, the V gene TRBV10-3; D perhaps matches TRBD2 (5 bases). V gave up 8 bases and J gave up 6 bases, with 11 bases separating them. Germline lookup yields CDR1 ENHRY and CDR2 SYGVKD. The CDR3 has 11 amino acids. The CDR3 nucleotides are TGTGCCATCCGAGGGATATGCGAGCAGTACTTC. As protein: CAIRGICEQYF.

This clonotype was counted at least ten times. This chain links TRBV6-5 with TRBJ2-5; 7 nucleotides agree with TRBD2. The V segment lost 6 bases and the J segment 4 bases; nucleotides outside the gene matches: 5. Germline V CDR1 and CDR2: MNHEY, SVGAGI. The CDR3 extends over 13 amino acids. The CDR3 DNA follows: TGTGCCAGCAGATCGGGACTACGAGAGACCCAGTACTTC. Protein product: CASRSGLRETQYF.

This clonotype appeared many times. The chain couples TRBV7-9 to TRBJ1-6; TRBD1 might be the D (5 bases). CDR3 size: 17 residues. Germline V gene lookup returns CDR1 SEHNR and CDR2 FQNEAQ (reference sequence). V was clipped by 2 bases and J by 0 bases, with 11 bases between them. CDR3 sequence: CASSLFGASSYNSPLHF. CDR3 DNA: TGTGCCAGCAGCTTATTCGGGGCGAGCTCCTATAATTCACCCCTCCACTTT.

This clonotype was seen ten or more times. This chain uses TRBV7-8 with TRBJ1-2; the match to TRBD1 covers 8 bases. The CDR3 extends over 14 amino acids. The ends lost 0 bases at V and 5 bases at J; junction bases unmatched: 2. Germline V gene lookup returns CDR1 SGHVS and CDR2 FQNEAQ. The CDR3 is CASSLADRAYGYTF. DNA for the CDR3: TGTGCCAGCAGCTTAGCGGACAGGGCGTATGGCTACACCTTC.

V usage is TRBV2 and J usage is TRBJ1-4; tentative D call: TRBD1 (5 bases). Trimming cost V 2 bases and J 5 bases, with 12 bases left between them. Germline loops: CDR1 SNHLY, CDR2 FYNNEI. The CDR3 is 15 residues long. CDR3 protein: CASSENGGENEKLFF. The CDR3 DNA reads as TGTGCCAGCAGTGAAAACGGGGGGGAGAATGAAAAACTGTTTTTT.

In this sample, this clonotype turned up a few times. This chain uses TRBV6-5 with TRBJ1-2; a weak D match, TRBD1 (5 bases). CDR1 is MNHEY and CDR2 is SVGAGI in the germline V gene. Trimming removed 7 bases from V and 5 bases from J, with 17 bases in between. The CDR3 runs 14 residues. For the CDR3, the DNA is TGTGCCAGCACCATGACAGAGCTCAGTTATGGCTACACCTTC. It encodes CASTMTELSYGYTF.

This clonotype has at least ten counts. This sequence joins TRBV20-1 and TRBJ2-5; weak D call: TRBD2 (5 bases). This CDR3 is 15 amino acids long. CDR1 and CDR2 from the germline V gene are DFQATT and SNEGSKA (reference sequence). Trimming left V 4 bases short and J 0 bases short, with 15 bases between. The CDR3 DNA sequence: TGCAGTGCTAATCAACGGGGTGGAAACCAAGAGACCCAGTACTTC. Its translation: CSANQRGGNQETQYF.

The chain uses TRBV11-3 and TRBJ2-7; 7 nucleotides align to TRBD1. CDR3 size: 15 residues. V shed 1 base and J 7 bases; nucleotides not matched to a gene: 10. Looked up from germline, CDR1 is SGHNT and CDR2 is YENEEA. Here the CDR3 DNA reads TGTGCCAGCAGCTTAGTATGTCAGGGGGTCTGTGAGCAGTACTTC. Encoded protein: CASSLVCQGVCEQYF.

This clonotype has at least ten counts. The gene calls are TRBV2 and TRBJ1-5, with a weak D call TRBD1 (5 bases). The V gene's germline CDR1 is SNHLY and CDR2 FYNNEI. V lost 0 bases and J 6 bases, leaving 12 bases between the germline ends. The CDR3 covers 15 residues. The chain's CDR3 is CASSEALGAGQPQHF. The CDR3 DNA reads TGTGCCAGCAGTGAAGCGCTTGGGGCCGGTCAGCCCCAGCATTTT. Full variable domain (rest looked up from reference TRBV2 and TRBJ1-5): EPEVTQTPSHQVTQMGQEVILRCVPISNHLYFYWYRQILGQKVEFLVSFYNNEISEKSEIFDDQFSVERPDGSNFTLKIRSTKLEDSAMYFCASSEALGAGQPQHFGDGTRLSIL.

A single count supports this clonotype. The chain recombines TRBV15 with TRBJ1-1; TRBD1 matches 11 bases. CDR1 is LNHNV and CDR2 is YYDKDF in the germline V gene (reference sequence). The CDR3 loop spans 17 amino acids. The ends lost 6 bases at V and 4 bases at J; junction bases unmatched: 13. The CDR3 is CATSRPPPGTGGTEAFF. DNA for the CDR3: TGTGCCACCAGTAGACCCCCCCCAGGGACAGGGGGCACTGAAGCTTTCTTT. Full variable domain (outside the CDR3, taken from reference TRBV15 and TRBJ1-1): DAMVIQNPRYQVTQFGKPVTLSCSQTLNHNVMYWYQQKSSQAPKLLFHYYDKDFNNEADTPDNFQSRRPNTSFCFLDIRSPGLGDTAMYLCATSRPPPGTGGTEAFFGQGTRLTVV.

The CDR3 DNA reads as TGTGCCAGCACCAAAACCGGGGGGGCACCCCTCCACTTT. Protein product: CASTKTGGAPLHF. V gene TRBV25-1 combines with J gene TRBJ1-6; D perhaps matches TRBD1 (5 bases). This CDR3 comprises 13 residues. With 7 bases removed from V and 11 bases from J, the gap between germline ends came to 15 bases. CDR1 is MGHDK and CDR2 is SYGVNS in the germline V gene.

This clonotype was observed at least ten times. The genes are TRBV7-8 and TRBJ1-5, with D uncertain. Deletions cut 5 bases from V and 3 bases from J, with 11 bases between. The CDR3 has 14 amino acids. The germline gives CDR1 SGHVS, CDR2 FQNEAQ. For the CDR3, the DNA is TGTGCCAGCAGCGAGGAGCAGTCCAATCAGCCCCAGCATTTT. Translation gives CASSEEQSNQPQHF.

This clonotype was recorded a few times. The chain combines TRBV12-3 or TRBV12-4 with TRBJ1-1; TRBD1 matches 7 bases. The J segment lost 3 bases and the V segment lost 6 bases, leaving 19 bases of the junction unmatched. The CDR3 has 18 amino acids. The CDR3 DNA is TGTGCCAGCAGCCAAGTTTGGGACAGCGACCCAGGGGACACTGAAGCTTTCTTT. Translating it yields CASSQVWDSDPGDTEAFF.

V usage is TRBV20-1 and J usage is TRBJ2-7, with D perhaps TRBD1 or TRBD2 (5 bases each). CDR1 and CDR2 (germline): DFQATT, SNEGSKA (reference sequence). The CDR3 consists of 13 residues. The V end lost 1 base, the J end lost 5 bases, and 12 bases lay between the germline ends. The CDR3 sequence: CSARVGVGHEQYF. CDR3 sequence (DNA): TGCAGTGCTAGAGTGGGGGTTGGGCACGAGCAGTACTTC.

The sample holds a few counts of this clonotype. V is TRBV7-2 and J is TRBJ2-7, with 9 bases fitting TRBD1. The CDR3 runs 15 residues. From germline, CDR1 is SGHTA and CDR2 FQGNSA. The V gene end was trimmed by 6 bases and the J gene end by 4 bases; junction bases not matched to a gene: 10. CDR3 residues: CASSHGGTGLYEQYF. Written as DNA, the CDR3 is TGTGCCAGCAGTCACGGCGGGACAGGGTTGTACGAGCAGTACTTC.

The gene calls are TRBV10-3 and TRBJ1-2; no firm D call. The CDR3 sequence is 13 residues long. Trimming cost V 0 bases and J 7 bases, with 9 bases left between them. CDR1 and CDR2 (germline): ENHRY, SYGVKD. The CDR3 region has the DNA TGTGCCATCAGTGAGTCAGGAGAGCTTGGCTACACCTTC. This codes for CAISESGELGYTF.